This TCR beta chain is from a study of blood T cells in healthy people across ages. Findings of the study overall: Using unsorted PBMCs precluded a conclusive naive versus antigen-experienced comparison.

Primers used in a second PCR of about 7 to 11 cycles were a sample-barcoded 5' primer and a J-beta primer mix. TCRdb used MiXCR to reprocess the 5' RACE reads, holding one entry per CDR3 protein. The data hold 1 million or so distinct CDR3 sequences, with approximately 25% observed a single time. Notes on this clonotype: Its antigen is not identified.

The ends lost 0 bases at V and 6 bases at J; junction bases unmatched: 7. The germline CDR1 and CDR2 sequences are DFQATT and SNEGSKA (reference sequence). CDR3 length equals 15 residues. This sample was shared with a second study, whose subject was T cells of mothers and their children. That paper notes: Nine systemically healthy Caucasian donors: three mothers, six children.

Sequenced material: blood. The chain has TRBV20-1 and TRBJ2-1; TRBD2 matches at 8 bases. This sequence was found in a girl aged 2 to 10 in good health. In DNA form, the CDR3 reads TGCAGTGCTAGAGATTCAGCGGGAGTTATCAATGAGCAGTTCTTC. This sequence encodes CSARDSAGVINEQFF.